The clone carrying this T cell receptor (beta chain) was counted a few times. The data originate from a study of identical twins. V lost 6 bases to trimming and J lost 5 bases; unmatched junction nucleotides: 10. This CDR3 has 15 residues. Germline V gene sequence: CDR1 MNHNS, CDR2 SASEGT. Each CDR3 protein is one row after TCRdb ran MiXCR on the 5' RACE reads. The sample consists of about 500,000 distinct CDR3 sequences, 13% to 15% of them appearing once. These data were also filed under a second study, of yellow fever vaccine responses in identical twins. That source adds: Among the twins, the vaccine T cell response reportedly seemed partly convergent and partly personalized.

The chain couples TRBV6-1 to TRBJ2-7; 10 nucleotides match TRBD2. The origin of this receptor is a woman aged 18-29 years in good health. Sequences were obtained from CD4+ T cells sorted from blood. The CDR3 loop reads CASSLRGLAINEQYF. CDR3 DNA sequence: TGTGCCAGCAGCCTGAGGGGACTAGCGATCAACGAGCAGTACTTC.